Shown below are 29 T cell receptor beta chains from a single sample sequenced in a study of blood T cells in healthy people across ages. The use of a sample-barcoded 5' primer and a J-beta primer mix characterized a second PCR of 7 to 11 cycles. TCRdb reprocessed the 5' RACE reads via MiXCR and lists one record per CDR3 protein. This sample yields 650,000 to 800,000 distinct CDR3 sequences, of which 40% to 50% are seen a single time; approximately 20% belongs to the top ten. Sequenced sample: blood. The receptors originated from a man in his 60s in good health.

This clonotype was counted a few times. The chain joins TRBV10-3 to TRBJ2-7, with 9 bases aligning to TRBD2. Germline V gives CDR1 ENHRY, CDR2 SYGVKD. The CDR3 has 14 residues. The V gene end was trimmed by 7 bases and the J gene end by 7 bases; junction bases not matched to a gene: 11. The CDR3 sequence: CAITASGDYNEQYF. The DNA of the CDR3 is TGTGCCATCACTGCTAGCGGGGATTACAATGAGCAGTACTTC.

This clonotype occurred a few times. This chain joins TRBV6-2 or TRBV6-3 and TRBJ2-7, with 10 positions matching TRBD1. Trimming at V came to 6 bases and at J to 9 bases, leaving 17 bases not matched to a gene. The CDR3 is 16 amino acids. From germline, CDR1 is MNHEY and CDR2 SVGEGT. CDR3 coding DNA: TGTGCCAGCAGCGGACGAACCGGGACAGGGGATCATGGGCAGTACTTC. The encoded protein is CASSGRTGTGDHGQYF.

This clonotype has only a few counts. CDR3 DNA: TGCAGTGCTAGTTCTTGGCGGGGGACCCCTGTCAATGAGCAGTTCTTC. The encoded protein is CSASSWRGTPVNEQFF. This rearrangement joins TRBV20-1 to TRBJ2-1; 7 bases fit TRBD2. The CDR3 contains 16 residues. The germline V gene has CDR1 DFQATT and CDR2 SNEGSKA (reference sequence). V gave up 3 bases and J gave up 6 bases; unmatched junction bases: 14.

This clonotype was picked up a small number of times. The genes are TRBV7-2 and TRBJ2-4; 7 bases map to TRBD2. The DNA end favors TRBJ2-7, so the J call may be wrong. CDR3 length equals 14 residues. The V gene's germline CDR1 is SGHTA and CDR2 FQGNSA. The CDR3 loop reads CASTLDWGGNEQYF. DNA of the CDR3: TGTGCCAGCACCCTGGACTGGGGGGGGAACGAGCAGTACTTC.

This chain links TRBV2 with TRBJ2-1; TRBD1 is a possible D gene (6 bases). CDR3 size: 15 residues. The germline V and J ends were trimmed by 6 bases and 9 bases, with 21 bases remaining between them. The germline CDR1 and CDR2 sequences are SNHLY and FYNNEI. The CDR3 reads CASRTGTSPSGEQFF. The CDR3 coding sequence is TGTGCCAGCAGGACCGGGACATCCCCCTCGGGTGAGCAGTTCTTC.

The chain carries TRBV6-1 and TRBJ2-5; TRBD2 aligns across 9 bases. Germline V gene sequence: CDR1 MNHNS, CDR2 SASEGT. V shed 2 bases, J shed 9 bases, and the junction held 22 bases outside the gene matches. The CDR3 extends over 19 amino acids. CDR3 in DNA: TGTGCCAGCAGTGAAAAAGGCGCTAGCGGGGTGCGCCGTGTCGTGGCCCAGTACTTC. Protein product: CASSEKGASGVRRVVAQYF.

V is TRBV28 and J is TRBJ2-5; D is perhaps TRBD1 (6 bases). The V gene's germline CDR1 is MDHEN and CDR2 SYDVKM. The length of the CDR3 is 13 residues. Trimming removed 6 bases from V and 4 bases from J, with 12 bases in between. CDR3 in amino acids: CASSQGSSETQYF. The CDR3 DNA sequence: TGTGCCAGCAGCCAGGGGAGTTCAGAGACCCAGTACTTC.

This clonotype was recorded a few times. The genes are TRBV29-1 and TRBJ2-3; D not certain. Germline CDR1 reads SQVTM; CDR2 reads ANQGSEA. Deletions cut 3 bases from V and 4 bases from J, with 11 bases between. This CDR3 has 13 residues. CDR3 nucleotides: TGCAGCGTTGATGGAATAGGCGCAGATACGCAGTATTTT. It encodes CSVDGIGADTQYF.

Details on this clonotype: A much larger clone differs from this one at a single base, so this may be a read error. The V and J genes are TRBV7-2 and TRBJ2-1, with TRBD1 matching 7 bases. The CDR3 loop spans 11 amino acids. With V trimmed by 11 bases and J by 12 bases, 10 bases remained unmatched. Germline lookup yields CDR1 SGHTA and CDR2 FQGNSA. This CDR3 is CAGRQGRRQFF. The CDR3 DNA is TGTGCCGGCCGACAGGGTCGGAGGCAGTTCTTC.

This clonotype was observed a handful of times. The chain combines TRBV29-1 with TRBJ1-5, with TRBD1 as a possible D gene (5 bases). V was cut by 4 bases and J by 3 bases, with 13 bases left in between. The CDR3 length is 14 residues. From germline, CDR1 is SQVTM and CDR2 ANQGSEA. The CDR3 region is CSVVLDTLNQPQHF. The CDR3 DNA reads TGCAGCGTTGTTCTGGACACCCTCAATCAGCCCCAGCATTTT.

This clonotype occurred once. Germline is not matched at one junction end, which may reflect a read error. The CDR3 region is CAGSFRQNLQETQYF. CDR3 nucleotide sequence: TGTGCCGGCAGTTTTCGGCAGAACTTACAAGAGACCCAGTACTTC. The V call is TRBV12-3 or TRBV12-4, the J call TRBJ2-5; D is ambiguous. The CDR3 has 15 residues.

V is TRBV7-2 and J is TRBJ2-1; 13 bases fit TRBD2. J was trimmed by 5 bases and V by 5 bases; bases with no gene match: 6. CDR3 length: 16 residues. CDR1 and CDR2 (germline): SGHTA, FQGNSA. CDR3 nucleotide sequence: TGTGCCAGCAGCCCCTGGACTAGCGGGGGAAACAATGAGCAGTTCTTC. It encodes CASSPWTSGGNNEQFF.

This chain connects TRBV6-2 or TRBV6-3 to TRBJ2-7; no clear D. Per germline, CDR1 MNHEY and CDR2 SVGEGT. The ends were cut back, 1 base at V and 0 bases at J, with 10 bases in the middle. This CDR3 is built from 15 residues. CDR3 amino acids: CASSYYSPGSYEQYF. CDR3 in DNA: TGTGCCAGCAGTTACTACTCTCCCGGCTCCTACGAGCAGTACTTC.

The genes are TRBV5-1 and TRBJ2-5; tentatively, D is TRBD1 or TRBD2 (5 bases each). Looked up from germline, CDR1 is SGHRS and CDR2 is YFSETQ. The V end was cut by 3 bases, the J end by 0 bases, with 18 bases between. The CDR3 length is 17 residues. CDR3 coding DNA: TGCGCCAGCAGCTCCCTCCGGGACGGCAGGTACCAAGAGACCCAGTACTTC. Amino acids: CASSSLRDGRYQETQYF.

In DNA form, the CDR3 reads TGTGCCAGCAGAGGGTCCAACCGGGACAGCGACTATGGCTACACCTTC. Translating it yields CASRGSNRDSDYGYTF. The rearrangement uses TRBV27 and TRBJ1-2, with 7 bases aligning to TRBD1. The V gene end was trimmed by 6 bases and the J gene end by 3 bases; junction bases not matched to a gene: 13. Germline assignment: CDR1 MNHEY and CDR2 SMNVEV (reference sequence). This CDR3 contains 16 residues.

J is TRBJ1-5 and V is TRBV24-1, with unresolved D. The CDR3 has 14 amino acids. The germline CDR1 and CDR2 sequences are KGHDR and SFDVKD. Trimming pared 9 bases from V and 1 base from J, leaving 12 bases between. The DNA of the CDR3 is TGTGCCACCGGCGGGGTAGGAAGCAATCAGCCCCAGCATTTT. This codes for CATGGVGSNQPQHF.

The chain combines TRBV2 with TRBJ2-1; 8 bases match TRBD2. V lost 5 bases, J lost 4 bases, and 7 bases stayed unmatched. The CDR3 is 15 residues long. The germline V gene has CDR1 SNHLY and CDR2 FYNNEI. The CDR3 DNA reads TGTGCCAGCAGTCCAGAGCGGGGGAATTACAATGAGCAGTTCTTC. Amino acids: CASSPERGNYNEQFF.

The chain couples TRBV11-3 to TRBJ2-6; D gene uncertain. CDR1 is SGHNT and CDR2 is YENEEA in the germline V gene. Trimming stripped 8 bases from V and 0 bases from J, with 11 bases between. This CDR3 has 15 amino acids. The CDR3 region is CASCRTGSGANVLTF. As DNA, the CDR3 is TGTGCCAGCTGCAGAACGGGCTCTGGGGCCAACGTCCTGACTTTC.

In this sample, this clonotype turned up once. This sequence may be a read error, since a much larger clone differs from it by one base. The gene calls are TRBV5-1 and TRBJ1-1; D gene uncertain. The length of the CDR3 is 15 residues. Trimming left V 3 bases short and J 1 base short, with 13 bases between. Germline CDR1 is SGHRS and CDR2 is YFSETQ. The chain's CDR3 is CASSWTAGANTEAFF. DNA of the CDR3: TGCGCCAGCAGCTGGACCGCCGGCGCGAACACTGAAGCTTTCTTT.

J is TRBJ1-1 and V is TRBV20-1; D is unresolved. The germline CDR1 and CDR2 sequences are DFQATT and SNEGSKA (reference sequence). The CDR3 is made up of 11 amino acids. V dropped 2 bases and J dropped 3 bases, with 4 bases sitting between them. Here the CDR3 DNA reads TGCAGTGCTAGAATTTACACTGAAGCTTTCTTT. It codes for CSARIYTEAFF.

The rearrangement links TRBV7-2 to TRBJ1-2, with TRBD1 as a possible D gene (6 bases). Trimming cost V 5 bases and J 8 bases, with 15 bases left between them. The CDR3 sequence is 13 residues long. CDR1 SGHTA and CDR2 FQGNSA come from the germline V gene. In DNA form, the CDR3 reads TGTGCCAGCAGCCCGCAGGGGCCGCGGGGCTACACCTTC. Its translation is CASSPQGPRGYTF. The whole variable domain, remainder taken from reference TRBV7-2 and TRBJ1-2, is GAGVSQSPSNKVTEKGKDVELRCDPISGHTALYWYRQSLGQGLEFLIYFQGNSAPDKSGLPSDRFSAERTGGSVSTLTIQRTQQEDSAVYLCASSPQGPRGYTFGSGTRLTVV.

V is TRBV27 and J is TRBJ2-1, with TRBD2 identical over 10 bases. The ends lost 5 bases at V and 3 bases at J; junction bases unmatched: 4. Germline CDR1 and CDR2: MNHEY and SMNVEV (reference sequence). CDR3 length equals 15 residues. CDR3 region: CASSSGGGFYNEQFF. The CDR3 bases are TGTGCCAGCAGTAGCGGGGGGGGATTCTACAATGAGCAGTTCTTC.

In DNA form, the CDR3 reads TGTGCCAGCAGCCGGGACATAGGTCAAGACATTCAGTACTTC. Residues: CASSRDIGQDIQYF. This chain joins TRBV28 and TRBJ2-7; weak D call: TRBD1 (6 bases). The end of the DNA fits TRBJ2-4 better, so the J call may be wrong. The V gene's germline CDR1 is MDHEN and CDR2 SYDVKM. CDR3 length: 14 residues.

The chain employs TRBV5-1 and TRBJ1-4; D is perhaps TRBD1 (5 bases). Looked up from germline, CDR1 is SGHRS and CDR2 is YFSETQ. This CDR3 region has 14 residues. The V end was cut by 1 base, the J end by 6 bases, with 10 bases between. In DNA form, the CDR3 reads TGCGCCAGCAGCTTGAGGGGTTCGGATGAAAAACTGTTTTTT. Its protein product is CASSLRGSDEKLFF.

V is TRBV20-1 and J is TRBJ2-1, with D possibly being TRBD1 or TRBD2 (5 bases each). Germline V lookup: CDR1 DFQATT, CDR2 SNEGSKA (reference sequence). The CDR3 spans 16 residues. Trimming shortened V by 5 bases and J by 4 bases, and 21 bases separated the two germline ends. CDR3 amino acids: CSAVGYGGNRYNEQFF. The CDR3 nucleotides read TGCAGTGCTGTGGGGTATGGGGGAAATAGGTACAATGAGCAGTTCTTC.

For the CDR3, the DNA is TGCGCCAGCAAAAACGATCCGGGACAGGGCCAAGAGACCCAGTACTTC. Protein: CASKNDPGQGQETQYF. The V gene is TRBV5-1, the J gene TRBJ2-5; TRBD1 matches 9 bases. The length of the CDR3 is 16 residues. The V gene end was trimmed by 6 bases and the J gene end by 1 base; junction bases not matched to a gene: 10. Germline assignment: CDR1 SGHRS and CDR2 YFSETQ.

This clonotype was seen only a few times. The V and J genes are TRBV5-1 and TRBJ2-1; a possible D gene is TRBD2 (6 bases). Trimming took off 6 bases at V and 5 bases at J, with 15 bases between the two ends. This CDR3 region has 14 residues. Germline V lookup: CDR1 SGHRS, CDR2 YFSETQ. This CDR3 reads CASTEGTRDNEQFF. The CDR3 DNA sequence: TGCGCCAGCACGGAGGGAACGAGGGACAATGAGCAGTTCTTC.

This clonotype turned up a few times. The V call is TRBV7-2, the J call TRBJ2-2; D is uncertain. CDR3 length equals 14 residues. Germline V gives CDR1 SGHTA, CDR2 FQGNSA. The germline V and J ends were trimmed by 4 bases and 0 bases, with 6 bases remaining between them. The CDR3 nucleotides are TGTGCCAGCAGCTCGTTCGCGAACACCGGGGAGCTGTTTTTT. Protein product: CASSSFANTGELFF.

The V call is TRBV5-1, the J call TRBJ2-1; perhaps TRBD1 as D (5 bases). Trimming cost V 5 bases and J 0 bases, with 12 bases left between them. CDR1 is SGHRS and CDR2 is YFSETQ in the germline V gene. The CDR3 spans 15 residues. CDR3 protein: CASRGGQGSYNEQFF. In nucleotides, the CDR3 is TGCGCCAGCAGAGGTGGGCAGGGCTCCTACAATGAGCAGTTCTTC. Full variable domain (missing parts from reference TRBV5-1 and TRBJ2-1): KAGVTQTPRYLIKTRGQQVTLSCSPISGHRSVSWYQQTPGQGLQFLFEYFSETQRNKGNFPGRFSGRQFSNSRSEMNVSTLELGDSALYLCASRGGQGSYNEQFFGPGTRLTVL.